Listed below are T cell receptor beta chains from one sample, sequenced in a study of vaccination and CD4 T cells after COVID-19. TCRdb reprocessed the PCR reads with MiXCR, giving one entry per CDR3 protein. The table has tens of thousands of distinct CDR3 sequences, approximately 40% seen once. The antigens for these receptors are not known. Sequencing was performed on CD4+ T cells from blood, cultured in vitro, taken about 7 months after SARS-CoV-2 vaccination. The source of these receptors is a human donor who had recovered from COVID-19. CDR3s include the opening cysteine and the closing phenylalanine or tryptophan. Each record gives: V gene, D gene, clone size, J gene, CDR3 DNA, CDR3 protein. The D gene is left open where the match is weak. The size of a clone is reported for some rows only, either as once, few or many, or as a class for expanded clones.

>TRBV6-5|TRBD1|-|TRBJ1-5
TGTGCCAGCAGTTCCTATTCTACAGACAGGGGTCCCCAGCATTTT
CASSSYSTDRGPQHF
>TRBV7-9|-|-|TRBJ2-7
TGTGCCAGCAGCTTAGTTCAAATCTCCTACGAGCAGTACTTC
CASSLVQISYEQYF
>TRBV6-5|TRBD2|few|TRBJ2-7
TGTGCCAGCAGTTACTCCCGGGCGGGGGTCGAGCAGTACTTC
CASSYSRAGVEQYF
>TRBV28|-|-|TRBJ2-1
TGTGCCAGCAGGCTGCTGGTTTACAATGAGCAGTTCTTC
CASRLLVYNEQFF
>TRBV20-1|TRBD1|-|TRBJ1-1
TGCAGTGCTAGAGATCGACAGGGTTCGGTTATGAACACTGAAGCTTTCTTT
CSARDRQGSVMNTEAFF
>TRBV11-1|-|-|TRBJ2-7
TGTGCCAGCAGCAGGCCTGCCTACGAGCAGTACTTC
CASSRPAYEQYF
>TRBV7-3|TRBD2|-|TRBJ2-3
TGTGCCAGCAGCCAAGCGGGGAGGGATACGCAGTATTTT
CASSQAGRDTQYF
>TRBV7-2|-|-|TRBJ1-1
TGTGCCAGCAGCTTAGGTATCTGGGGGGCGTGGACTGAAGCTTTCTTT
CASSLGIWGAWTEAFF
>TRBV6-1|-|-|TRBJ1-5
TGTGCCAGCAGTGCTACTTATAGCAATCAGCCCCAGCATTTT
CASSATYSNQPQHF
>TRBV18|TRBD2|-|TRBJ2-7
TGTGCCAGCTCACCGGGGGTGACTAGCGGGGGAGGATACGAGCAGTACTTC
CASSPGVTSGGGYEQYF
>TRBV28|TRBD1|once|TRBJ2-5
TGTGCCAGCAGTTTATCAGCCCAGGGGGCTTCGGAGACCCAGTACTTC
CASSLSAQGASETQYF
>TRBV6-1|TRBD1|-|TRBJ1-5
TGTGCCAGCAGCCCCAGGGGGGGGAATAGCAATCAGCCCCAGCATTTT
CASSPRGGNSNQPQHF
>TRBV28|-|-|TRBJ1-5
TGTGCCAGCACCTATTCAGGGGCCCTCAATCAGCCCCAGCATTTT
CASTYSGALNQPQHF
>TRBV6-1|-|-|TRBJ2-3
TGTGCCTCTCAGGACCGACACACAGATACGCAGTATTTT
CASQDRHTDTQYF
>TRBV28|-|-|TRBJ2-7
TGTGCCAGCAGTCTACTAGGAGGGGCCGGTCGCGAGCAGTACTTC
CASSLLGGAGREQYF
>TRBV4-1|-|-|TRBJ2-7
TGCGCCAGCAGCCAAGCCGGCGGGGGCGTGGACGAGCAGTACTTC
CASSQAGGGVDEQYF
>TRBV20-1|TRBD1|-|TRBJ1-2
TGCAGTGCAAGAGGGACAGGGGTCGGTCTTGGCTATGGCTACACCTTC
CSARGTGVGLGYGYTF
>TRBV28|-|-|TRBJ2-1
TGTGCCAGCAGTCGGCCGATTTTAAATGAGCAGTTCTTC
CASSRPILNEQFF
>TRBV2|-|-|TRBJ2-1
TGTGCCAGCAGTCCCCGCACTGAGCAGTTCTTC
CASSPRTEQFF
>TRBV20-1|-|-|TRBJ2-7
TGCAGTGCTAGAGATGCGCTCTCATCGGGGCAGTACTTC
CSARDALSSGQYF
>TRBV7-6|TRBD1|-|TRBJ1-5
TGTGCCAGCAGCCCGGGGCAGGGGGATCAGCCCCAGCATTTT
CASSPGQGDQPQHF
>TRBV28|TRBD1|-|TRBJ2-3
TGTGCCAGCAGGAGTACAGGGGGGCAAGATACGCAGTATTTT
CASRSTGGQDTQYF
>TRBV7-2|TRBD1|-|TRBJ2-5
TGTGCCAGCAGCCCCCGACAGGGCGGTTACGAGACCCAGTACTTC
CASSPRQGGYETQYF
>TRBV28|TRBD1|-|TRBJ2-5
TGTGCCAGCAGTTTCATCCAGGGACAGTTCCAAGAGACCCAGTACTTC
CASSFIQGQFQETQYF
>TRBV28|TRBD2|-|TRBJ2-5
TGTGCCAGCAGTCTTTGGACTAGCGGGACGGAGACCCAGTACTTC
CASSLWTSGTETQYF
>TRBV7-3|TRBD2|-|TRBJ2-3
TGTGCCAGCAGCTTAACGCGCGGGGGTTCGGGAGCGGATACGCAGTATTTT
CASSLTRGGSGADTQYF
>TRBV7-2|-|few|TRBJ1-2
TGTGCCAGCAGCTTAGCGCGGGACCACTATGGCTACACCTTC
CASSLARDHYGYTF
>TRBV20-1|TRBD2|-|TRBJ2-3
TGCAGTGCTACCTTAGCGGGAAGAAAGGATACGCAGTATTTT
CSATLAGRKDTQYF
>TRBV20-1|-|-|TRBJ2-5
TGCAGTGCTAGCCGACTAGTCCAAGAGACCCAGTACTTC
CSASRLVQETQYF
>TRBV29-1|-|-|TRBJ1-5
TGCAGCGTCCTGTTTGGGGGAACCAATCAGCCCCAGCATTTT
CSVLFGGTNQPQHF
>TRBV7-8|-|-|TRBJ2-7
TGTGCCAGCAGGGGGTCCCAAACCAGGGCCTACGAGCAGTACTTC
CASRGSQTRAYEQYF
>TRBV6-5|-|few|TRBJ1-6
TGTGCCAGCAGTTACCAAGAAAATTCACCCCTCCACTTT
CASSYQENSPLHF
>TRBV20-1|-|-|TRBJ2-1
TGCAGTGCTAGAGATGCTCTACCGGGCGAGTTCTTC
CSARDALPGEFF
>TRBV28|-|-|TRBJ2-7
TGTGCCAGCAGCCTCACGACTAGCTACGAGCAGTACTTC
CASSLTTSYEQYF
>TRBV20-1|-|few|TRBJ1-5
TGCAGTGCTAGATTCAGGGGTACGGACAATCAGCCCCAGCATTTT
CSARFRGTDNQPQHF
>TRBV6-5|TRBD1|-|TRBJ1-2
TGTGCCAGCAGTTCGGGACAGCACTATGGCTACACCTTC
CASSSGQHYGYTF
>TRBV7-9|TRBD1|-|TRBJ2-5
TGTGCCAGCAGCCGTTGGGACAGGGGCCAAGAGACCCAGTACTTC
CASSRWDRGQETQYF
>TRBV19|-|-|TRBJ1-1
TGTGCCAGTAGGATTATCGGTGGGAGCACTGAAGCTTTCTTT
CASRIIGGSTEAFF
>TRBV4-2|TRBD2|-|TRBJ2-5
TGTGCCAGCAGCCAAGATTGGGGCGGGGGAAGGTACTTC
CASSQDWGGGRYF
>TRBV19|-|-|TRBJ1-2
TGTGCCAGCTCCGGACTGAACTATGGGTACACCTTC
CASSGLNYGYTF
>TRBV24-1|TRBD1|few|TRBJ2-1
TGTGCCACTGGGACAGGGGTGGACAATGAGCAGTTCTTC
CATGTGVDNEQFF
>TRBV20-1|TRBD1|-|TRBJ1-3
TGCAGTGTTTCACAGGGGGGCAGTGGAAACACCATATATTTT
CSVSQGGSGNTIYF